This TCR beta chain was sequenced in a study of T cells in localized non-small cell lung cancer. This CDR3 region has 15 residues. CDR1 and CDR2 (germline): GTSNPN, SVGIG (reference sequence). Trimming pared 1 base from V and 1 base from J, leaving 8 bases between. Findings and caveats of the study: For the top 100 tumor clones, a median roughly 56 also appeared in adjacent lung.

Only a few counts were recorded for this clone. Its cognate antigen is unknown. Profiled with immunoSEQ multiplex PCR; TCRdb holds only in-frame clones, not every one. Of more than 70,000 clones listed, roughly 81% are singletons. The receptor comes from a man aged 35 to 69 with stage I lung adenocarcinoma. The genes are TRBV30 and TRBJ2-6; tentatively, D is TRBD1 (6 bases). Material: peripheral blood, obtained before any cancer treatment. In DNA form, the CDR3 reads TGTGCCTGGAGTGCACAGGGATCTGGGGCCAACGTCCTGACTTTC. This codes for CAWSAQGSGANVLTF.